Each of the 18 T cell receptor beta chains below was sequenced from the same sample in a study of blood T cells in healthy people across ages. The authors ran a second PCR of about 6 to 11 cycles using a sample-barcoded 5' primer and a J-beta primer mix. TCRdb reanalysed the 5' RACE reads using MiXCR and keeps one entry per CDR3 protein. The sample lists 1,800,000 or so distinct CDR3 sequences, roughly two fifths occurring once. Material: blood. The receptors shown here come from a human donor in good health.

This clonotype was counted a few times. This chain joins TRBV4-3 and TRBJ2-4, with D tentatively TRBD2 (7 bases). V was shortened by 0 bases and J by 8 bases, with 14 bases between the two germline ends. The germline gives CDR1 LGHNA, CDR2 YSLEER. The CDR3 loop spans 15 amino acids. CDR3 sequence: CASSQDIGGPDIQYF. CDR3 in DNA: TGCGCCAGCAGCCAAGATATCGGGGGGCCTGACATTCAGTACTTC.

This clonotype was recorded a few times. The CDR3 region has the DNA TGTGCCATCAGTGAGTCGTGGGGTGGAGATCAGCCCCAGCATTTT. It encodes CAISESWGGDQPQHF. V usage is TRBV10-3 and J usage is TRBJ1-5; D is uncertain. CDR1 and CDR2 from the germline V gene are ENHRY and SYGVKD. The length of the CDR3 is 15 residues. Trimming shortened V by 0 bases and J by 5 bases, and 11 bases separated the two germline ends.

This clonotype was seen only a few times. CDR3 residues: CSVKLGAGEQYF. The CDR3 DNA reads as TGCAGCGTTAAGTTGGGGGCAGGGGAGCAGTACTTC. This rearrangement joins TRBV29-1 to TRBJ2-5; TRBD1 might be the D (6 bases). V gave up 5 bases and J gave up 11 bases, with 18 bases separating them. This CDR3 has 12 residues. CDR1 SQVTM and CDR2 ANQGSEA come from the germline V gene.

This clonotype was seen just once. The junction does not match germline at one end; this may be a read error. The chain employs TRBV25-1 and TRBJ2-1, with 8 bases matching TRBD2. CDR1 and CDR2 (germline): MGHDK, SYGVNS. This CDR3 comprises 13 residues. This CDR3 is CASSQYGGDEQFF. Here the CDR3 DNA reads TGTGCCAGCAGTCAATACGGGGGGGATGAGCAGTTCTTC.

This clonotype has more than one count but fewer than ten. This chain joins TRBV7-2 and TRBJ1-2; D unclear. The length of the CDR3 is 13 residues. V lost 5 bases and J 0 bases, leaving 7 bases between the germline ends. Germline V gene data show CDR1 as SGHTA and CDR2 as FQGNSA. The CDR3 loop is CASSIRTNYGYTF. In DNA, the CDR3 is TGTGCCAGCAGCATCCGGACTAACTATGGCTACACCTTC.

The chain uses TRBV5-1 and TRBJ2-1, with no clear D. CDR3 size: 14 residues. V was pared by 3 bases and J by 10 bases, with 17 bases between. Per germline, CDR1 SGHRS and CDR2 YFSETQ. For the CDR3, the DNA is TGCGCCAGCAGCTATGCAGGCCAGCCTCTAGAGCAGTTCTTC. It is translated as CASSYAGQPLEQFF. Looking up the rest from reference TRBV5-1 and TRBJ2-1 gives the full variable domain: KAGVTQTPRYLIKTRGQQVTLSCSPISGHRSVSWYQQTPGQGLQFLFEYFSETQRNKGNFPGRFSGRQFSNSRSEMNVSTLELGDSALYLCASSYAGQPLEQFFGPGTRLTVL.

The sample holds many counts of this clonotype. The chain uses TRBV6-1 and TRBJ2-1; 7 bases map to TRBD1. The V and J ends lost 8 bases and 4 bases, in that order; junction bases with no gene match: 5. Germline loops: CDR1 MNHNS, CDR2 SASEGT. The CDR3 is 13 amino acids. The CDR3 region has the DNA TGTGCCAGCTCCGGGACAGAATACAATGAGCAGTTCTTC. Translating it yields CASSGTEYNEQFF.

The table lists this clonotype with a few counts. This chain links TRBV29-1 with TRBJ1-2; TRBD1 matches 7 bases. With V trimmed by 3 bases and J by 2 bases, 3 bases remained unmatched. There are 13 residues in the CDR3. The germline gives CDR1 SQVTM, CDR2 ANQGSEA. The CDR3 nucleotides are TGCAGCGTTGACCCGGGACAGAACTATGGCTACACCTTC. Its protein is CSVDPGQNYGYTF.

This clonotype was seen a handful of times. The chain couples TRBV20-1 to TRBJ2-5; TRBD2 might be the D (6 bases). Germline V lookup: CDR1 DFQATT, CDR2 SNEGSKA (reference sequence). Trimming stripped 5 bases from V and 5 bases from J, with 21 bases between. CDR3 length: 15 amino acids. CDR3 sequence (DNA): TGCAGTGCTTCCCGGACCTTGACTAGTATCGAGACCCAGTACTTC. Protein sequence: CSASRTLTSIETQYF.

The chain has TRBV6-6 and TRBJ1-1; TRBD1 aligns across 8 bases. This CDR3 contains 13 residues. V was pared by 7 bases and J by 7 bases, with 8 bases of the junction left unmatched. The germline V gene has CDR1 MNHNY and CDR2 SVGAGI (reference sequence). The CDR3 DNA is TGTGCCAGCATTCTTCAGGGGGCCGATGAAGCTTTCTTT. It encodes CASILQGADEAFF.

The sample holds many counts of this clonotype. CDR3 coding DNA: TGCAGCGTTGATGAGGGGTACAATGAGCAGTTCTTC. It specifies CSVDEGYNEQFF. The chain links TRBV29-1 to TRBJ2-1; tentatively, D is TRBD1 or TRBD2 (5 bases each). The CDR3 extends over 12 amino acids. Per the germline V gene, CDR1 is SQVTM and CDR2 is ANQGSEA. Deletions cut 3 bases from V and 4 bases from J, with 7 bases between.

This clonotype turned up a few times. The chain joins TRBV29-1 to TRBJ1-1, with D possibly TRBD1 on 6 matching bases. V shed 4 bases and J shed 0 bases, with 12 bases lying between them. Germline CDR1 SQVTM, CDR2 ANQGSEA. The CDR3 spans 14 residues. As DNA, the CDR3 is TGCAGCGTTGTACAGGGAGGCATGAACACTGAAGCTTTCTTT. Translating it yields CSVVQGGMNTEAFF.

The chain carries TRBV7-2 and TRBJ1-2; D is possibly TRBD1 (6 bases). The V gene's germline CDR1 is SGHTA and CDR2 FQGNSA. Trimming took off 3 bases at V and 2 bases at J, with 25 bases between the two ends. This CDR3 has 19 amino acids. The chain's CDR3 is CASSFVEGQGWQGNYGYTF. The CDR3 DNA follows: TGTGCCAGCAGCTTTGTGGAGGGTCAGGGTTGGCAGGGGAACTATGGCTACACCTTC.

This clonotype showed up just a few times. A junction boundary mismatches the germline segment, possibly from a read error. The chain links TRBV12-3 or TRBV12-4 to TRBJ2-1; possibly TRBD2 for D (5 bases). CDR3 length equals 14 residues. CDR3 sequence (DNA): TGTGCCGGCAGTCTTAGCGAATCCTACAATGAGCAGTTCTTC. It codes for CAGSLSESYNEQFF.

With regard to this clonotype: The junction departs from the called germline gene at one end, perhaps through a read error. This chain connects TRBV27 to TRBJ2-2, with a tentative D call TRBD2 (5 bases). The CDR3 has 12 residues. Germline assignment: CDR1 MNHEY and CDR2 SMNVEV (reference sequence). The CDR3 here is CASSPNTGELIF. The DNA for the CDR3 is TGTGCCAGCAGTCCGAACACCGGGGAGCTGATTTTT.

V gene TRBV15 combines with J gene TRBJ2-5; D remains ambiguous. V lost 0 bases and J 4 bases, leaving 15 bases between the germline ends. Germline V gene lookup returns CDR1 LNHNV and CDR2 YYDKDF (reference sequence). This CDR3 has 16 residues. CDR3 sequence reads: CATSRDSGRHLETQYF. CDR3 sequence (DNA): TGTGCCACCAGCAGAGATAGTGGTAGACATCTAGAGACCCAGTACTTC. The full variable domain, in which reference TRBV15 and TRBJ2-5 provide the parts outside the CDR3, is DAMVIQNPRYQVTQFGKPVTLSCSQTLNHNVMYWYQQKSSQAPKLLFHYYDKDFNNEADTPDNFQSRRPNTSFCFLDIRSPGLGDTAMYLCATSRDSGRHLETQYFGPGTRLLVL.

CDR3 DNA sequence: TGCAGTGCTCCCCCCTTCGATGGGCAGACCCAGTACTTC. Its protein product is CSAPPFDGQTQYF. This chain links TRBV20-1 with TRBJ2-7, with D unclear. The J call is in doubt because the DNA end fits TRBJ2-5 better. CDR1 and CDR2 from the germline V gene are DFQATT and SNEGSKA (reference sequence). The CDR3 is 13 amino acids.

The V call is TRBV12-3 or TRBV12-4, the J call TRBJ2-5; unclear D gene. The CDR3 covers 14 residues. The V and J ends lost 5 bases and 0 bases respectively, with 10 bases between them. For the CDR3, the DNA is TGTGCCAGCAGTCCCCCCTGGGACCAAGAGACCCAGTACTTC. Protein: CASSPPWDQETQYF.